The 18 T cell receptor beta chains below all came from one sample that was sequenced in a study of blood T cell repertoires in COVID-19 (dated by TCRdb to the early 2020s). The library was generated by the immunoSEQ multiplex PCR assay. What TCRdb holds here is the immuneACCESS table cut down to in-frame rearrangements. Part of the clones is not present; checked against another copy, under half of the missing clones reflect an unresolved V gene, and the others are unexplained. This sample comprises about 160,000 clones, around 80% of them detected only once. The ten most abundant clones make up roughly 15% of the sample. The sequencing input was peripheral blood. All receptors come from a human donor with acute or convalescent COVID-19. The donor label of this sample is uncertain.

Written as DNA, the CDR3 is TGTGCCAGCAGCAGGGAGGAGGGTGAAGCTTTCTTT. Encoded protein: CASSREEGEAFF. This chain connects TRBV7-9 to TRBJ1-1; D is unclear. The CDR3 sequence is 12 residues long. Germline V gene lookup returns CDR1 SEHNR and CDR2 FQNEAQ (reference sequence). V was clipped by 5 bases and J by 7 bases, with 11 bases between them. Together with reference TRBV7-9 and TRBJ1-1, the CDR3 gives the full variable domain: DTGVSQNPRHKITKRGQNVTFRCDPISEHNRLYWYRQTLGQGPEFLTYFQNEAQLEKSRLLSDRFSAERPKGSFSTLEIQRTEQGDSAMYLCASSREEGEAFFGQGTRLTVV.

The chain is built from TRBV5-5 and TRBJ2-3, with a weak D call TRBD2 (5 bases). Looked up from germline, CDR1 is SGHKS and CDR2 is YYEKEE (reference sequence). The CDR3 spans 14 residues. Trimming removed 2 bases at V and 2 bases at J, with 9 bases between. Here the CDR3 DNA reads TGTGCCAGCAGCTTCCTAGCTAACACAGATACGCAGTATTTT. Protein: CASSFLANTDTQYF. Based on the CDR3 plus reference TRBV5-5 and TRBJ2-3, the full variable domain is DAGVTQSPTHLIKTRGQQVTLRCSPISGHKSVSWYQQVLGQGPQFIFQYYEKEERGRGNFPDRFSARQFPNYSSELNVNALLLGDSALYLCASSFLANTDTQYFGPGTRLTVL.

The rearrangement joins TRBV9 to TRBJ1-2, with D maybe TRBD1 (5 bases). CDR1 SGDLS and CDR2 YYNGEE come from the germline V gene. This CDR3 has 14 amino acids. V gave up 2 bases and J gave up 6 bases, with 14 bases separating them. The CDR3 sequence: CASSVTGDWNGYTF. The CDR3 DNA sequence: TGTGCCAGCAGCGTTACGGGGGATTGGAATGGCTACACCTTC.

The sample holds a few counts of this clone. Other DNA sequences in this specimen translate into the identical CDR3. J is TRBJ1-6 and V is TRBV11-2; D ambiguous. Germline values: CDR1 SGHAT, CDR2 FQNNGV. V gave up 0 bases and J gave up 9 bases, with 9 bases separating them. The CDR3 is 14 residues long. The CDR3 DNA reads TGTGCCAGCAGCTTAGATCCGGGTAGTTCACCCCTCCACTTT. This encodes CASSLDPGSSPLHF.

The chain has TRBV10-1 and TRBJ1-1; perhaps TRBD1 as D (5 bases). Per the germline V gene, CDR1 is WNHNN and CDR2 is SYGVQD (reference sequence). V was cut by 5 bases and J by 3 bases, with 10 bases left in between. The CDR3 has 13 residues. CDR3 nucleotide sequence: TGCGCCAGCAGTCCGGGGGGTTACACTGAAGCTTTCTTT. Its translation is CASSPGGYTEAFF.

This chain links TRBV5-8 with TRBJ2-3; perhaps TRBD1 as D (6 bases). CDR1 and CDR2 (germline): SGHTS, YDEGEE. The CDR3 length is 15 residues. V lost 1 base and J lost 7, with 16 bases in between. CDR3 in DNA: TGTGCCAGCAGCTTGCGCTTGGCAGGGGTGCATACGCAGTATTTT. The encoded protein is CASSLRLAGVHTQYF.

The chain has TRBV6-5 and TRBJ1-1; 10 bases agree with TRBD1. The CDR3 has 14 amino acids. V lost 9 bases to trimming and J lost 1 base; unmatched junction nucleotides: 5. Germline V gene sequence: CDR1 MNHEY, CDR2 SVGAGI. The CDR3 DNA sequence: TGTGCCAGTCCGGGACAGGGGTCGAACACTGAAGCTTTCTTT. Its translation: CASPGQGSNTEAFF.

This clone was picked up one time. The chain recombines TRBV2 with TRBJ1-2; D uncertain. This CDR3 spans 21 amino acids. Germline assignment: CDR1 SNHLY and CDR2 FYNNEI. V lost 0 bases to trimming and J lost 2 bases, with 28 bases between them. The CDR3 sequence is CASSEAPGNAFRKKLNYGYTF. The CDR3 coding sequence is TGTGCCAGCAGTGAAGCACCAGGCAACGCTTTCCGCAAGAAGTTAAACTATGGCTACACCTTC.

The chain uses TRBV19 and TRBJ1-1, with no clear D. CDR3 length equals 15 residues. Germline values: CDR1 LNHDA, CDR2 SQIVND (reference sequence). The V and J ends lost 1 base and 2 bases respectively, with 11 bases between them. As DNA, the CDR3 is TGTGCCAGTAGTATAGTAAACACCATAAACACTGAAGCTTTCTTT. This gives the protein CASSIVNTINTEAFF.

V and J are TRBV7-9 and TRBJ2-7; a weak D match, TRBD2 (7 bases). The length of the CDR3 is 12 residues. Germline CDR1 is SEHNR and CDR2 is FQNEAQ (reference sequence). Trimming took 5 bases from V and 9 from J, leaving 14 bases between them. CDR3 amino acids: CASSDGGQGQYF. The CDR3 bases are TGTGCCAGCAGCGACGGGGGGCAGGGGCAGTACTTC.

The chain carries TRBV6-2 or TRBV6-3 and TRBJ1-5, with D possibly TRBD1 on 5 matching bases. CDR1 MNHEY and CDR2 SVGEGT come from the germline V gene. The CDR3 totals 17 residues. Trimming took off 6 bases at V and 0 bases at J, with 18 bases between the two ends. The CDR3 protein is CASSQGRESYSNQPQHF. The CDR3 nucleotides are TGTGCCAGCAGCCAGGGACGGGAGTCGTATAGCAATCAGCCCCAGCATTTT.

The CDR3, as DNA: TGTGCCAGCAGCTCCGGGCCAGGGCCTTCTGGGGCCAACGTCCTGACTTTC. Translated: CASSSGPGPSGANVLTF. The V call is TRBV7-7, the J call TRBJ2-6, with D tentatively TRBD1 (5 bases). The V end lost 4 bases, the J end lost 1 base, and 14 bases lay between the germline ends. The CDR3 is 17 residues long. Germline V gene lookup returns CDR1 SSHAT and CDR2 FNYEAQ (reference sequence).

The chain joins TRBV11-2 to TRBJ1-2; D not resolved. There are 17 residues in the CDR3. In germline, CDR1 is SGHAT, CDR2 FQNNGV. Trimming stripped 6 bases from V and 6 bases from J, with 26 bases between. CDR3 nucleotides: TGTGCCAGCAGGACTACCCCTTCCCTTGGACGGACTCATGGCTACACCTTC. This codes for CASRTTPSLGRTHGYTF.

This chain joins TRBV5-1 and TRBJ1-6; weak D call: TRBD1 (5 bases). CDR3 length: 15 residues. Looked up from germline, CDR1 is SGHRS and CDR2 is YFSETQ. V shed 4 bases and J shed 7 bases, with 15 bases lying between them. The CDR3 DNA follows: TGCGCCAGCAGCGTCCTCCAGGGTGGGAATTCACCCCTCCACTTT. Its protein is CASSVLQGGNSPLHF.

The chain uses TRBV5-1 and TRBJ1-3, with D maybe TRBD1 (6 bases). The V gene lost 4 bases and the J gene lost 1 base, with 15 bases spanning the gap. Germline V gives CDR1 SGHRS, CDR2 YFSETQ. The CDR3 runs 16 residues. The CDR3 is CASSPVGGTSGNTIYF. DNA of the CDR3: TGCGCCAGCAGCCCGGTAGGGGGAACGTCTGGAAACACCATATATTTT.

The chain is built from TRBV27 and TRBJ2-1, with 8 nucleotides matching TRBD2. The CDR3 contains 15 residues. The V and J ends lost 6 bases and 6 bases, in that order; junction bases with no gene match: 10. Germline CDR1 MNHEY, CDR2 SMNVEV (reference sequence). In DNA, the CDR3 is TGTGCCAGCAGCCGTGGGGGGGGACTAGGCAATGAGCAGTTCTTC. Translating it yields CASSRGGGLGNEQFF.

The genes are TRBV19 and TRBJ1-5, with 7 bases matching TRBD1. This CDR3 spans 15 amino acids. Germline CDR1 and CDR2: LNHDA and SQIVND (reference sequence). V lost 3 bases to trimming and J lost 5 bases; unmatched junction nucleotides: 7. The CDR3 DNA follows: TGTGCCAGTAGTATTCCAGGGGGAAGCTATCAGCCCCAGCATTTT. It translates to CASSIPGGSYQPQHF.

The genes are TRBV7-3 and TRBJ2-5; tentative D call: TRBD2 (5 bases). Trimming removed 5 bases from V and 5 bases from J, with 18 bases in between. The CDR3 has 15 residues. Germline V gene sequence: CDR1 SGHTA, CDR2 FQGTGA. CDR3 protein: CASSPNGLLGETQYF. The CDR3 nucleotides read TGTGCCAGCAGCCCTAACGGGCTACTAGGGGAGACCCAGTACTTC.